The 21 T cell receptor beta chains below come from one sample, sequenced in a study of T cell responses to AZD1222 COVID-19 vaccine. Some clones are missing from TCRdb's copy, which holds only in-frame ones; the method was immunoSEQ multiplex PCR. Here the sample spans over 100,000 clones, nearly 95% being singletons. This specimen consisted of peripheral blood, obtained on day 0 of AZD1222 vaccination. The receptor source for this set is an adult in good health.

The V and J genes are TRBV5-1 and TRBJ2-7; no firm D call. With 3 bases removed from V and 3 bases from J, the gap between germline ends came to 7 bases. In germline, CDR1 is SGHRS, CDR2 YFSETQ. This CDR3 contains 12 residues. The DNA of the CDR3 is TGCGCCAGCAGCTCTTCAGGCTACGAGCAGTACTTC. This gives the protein CASSSSGYEQYF.

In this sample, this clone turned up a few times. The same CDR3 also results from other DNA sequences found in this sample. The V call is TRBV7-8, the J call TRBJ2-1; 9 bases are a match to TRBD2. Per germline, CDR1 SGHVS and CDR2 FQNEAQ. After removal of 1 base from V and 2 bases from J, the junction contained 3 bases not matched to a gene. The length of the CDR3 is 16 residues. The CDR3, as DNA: TGTGCCAGCAGCTTAGAAGCGGGAGGCACCTACAATGAGCAGTTCTTC. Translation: CASSLEAGGTYNEQFF. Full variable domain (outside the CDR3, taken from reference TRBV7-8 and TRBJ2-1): GAGVSQSPRYKVAKRGQDVALRCDPISGHVSLFWYQQALGQGPEFLTYFQNEAQLDKSGLPSDRFFAERPEGSVSTLKIQRTQQEDSAVYLCASSLEAGGTYNEQFFGPGTRLTVL.

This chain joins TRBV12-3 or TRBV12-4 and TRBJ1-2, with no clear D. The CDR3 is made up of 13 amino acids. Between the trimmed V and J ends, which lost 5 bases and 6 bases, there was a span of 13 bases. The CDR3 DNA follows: TGTGCCAGCAGTCAATTGGGGAGTGATGGCTACACCTTC. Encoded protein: CASSQLGSDGYTF.

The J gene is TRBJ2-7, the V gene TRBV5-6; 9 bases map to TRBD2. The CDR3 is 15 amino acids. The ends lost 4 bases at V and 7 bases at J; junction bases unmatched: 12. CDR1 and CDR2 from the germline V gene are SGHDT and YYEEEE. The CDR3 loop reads CASSPFGGRALEQYF. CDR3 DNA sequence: TGTGCCAGCAGCCCCTTTGGCGGGAGGGCGTTAGAGCAGTACTTC.

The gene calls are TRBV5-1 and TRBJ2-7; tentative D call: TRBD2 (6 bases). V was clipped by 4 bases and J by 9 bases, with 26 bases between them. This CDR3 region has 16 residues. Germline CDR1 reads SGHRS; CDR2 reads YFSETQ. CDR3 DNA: TGCGCCAGCAGCAACCAACACCGGGAAGTTAAGGGAGGGCAGTACTTC. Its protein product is CASSNQHREVKGGQYF.

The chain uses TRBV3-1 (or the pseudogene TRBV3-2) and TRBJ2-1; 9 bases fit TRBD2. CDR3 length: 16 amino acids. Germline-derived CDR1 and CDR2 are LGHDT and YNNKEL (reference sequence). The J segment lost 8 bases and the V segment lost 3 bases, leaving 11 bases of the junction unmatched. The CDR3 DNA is TGTGCCAGCAGCCATCAGAGGGCGGGAGGGCCCCATGAGCAGTTCTTC. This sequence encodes CASSHQRAGGPHEQFF.

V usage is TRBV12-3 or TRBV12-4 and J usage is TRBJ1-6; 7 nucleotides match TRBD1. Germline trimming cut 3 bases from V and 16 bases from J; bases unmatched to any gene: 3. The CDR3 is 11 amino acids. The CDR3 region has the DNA TGTGCCAGCAGTTTTGGACAGGCACTCCACTTT. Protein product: CASSFGQALHF.

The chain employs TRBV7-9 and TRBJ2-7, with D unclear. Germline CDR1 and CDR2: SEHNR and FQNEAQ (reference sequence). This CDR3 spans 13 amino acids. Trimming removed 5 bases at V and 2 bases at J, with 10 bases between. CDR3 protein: CASSLLNTYEQYF. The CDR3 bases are TGTGCCAGCAGCCTACTGAATACCTACGAGCAGTACTTC.

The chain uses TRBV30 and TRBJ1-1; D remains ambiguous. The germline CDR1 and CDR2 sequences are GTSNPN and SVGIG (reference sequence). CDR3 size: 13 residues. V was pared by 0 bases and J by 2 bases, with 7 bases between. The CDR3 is CAWSVEGNTEAFF. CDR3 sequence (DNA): TGTGCCTGGAGTGTGGAGGGAAACACTGAAGCTTTCTTT.

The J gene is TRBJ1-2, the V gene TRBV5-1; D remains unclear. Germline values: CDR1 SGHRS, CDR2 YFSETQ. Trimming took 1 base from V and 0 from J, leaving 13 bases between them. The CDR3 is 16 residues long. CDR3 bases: TGCGCCAGCAGCTTGCGGCCCGAGGTTACTAACTATGGCTACACCTTC. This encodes CASSLRPEVTNYGYTF.

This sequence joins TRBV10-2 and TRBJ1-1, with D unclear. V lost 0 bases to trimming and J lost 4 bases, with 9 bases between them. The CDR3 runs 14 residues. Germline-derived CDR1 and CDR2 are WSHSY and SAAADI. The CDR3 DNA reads TGCGCCAGCAGTGAGTCGACTCTGGGCACTGAAGCTTTCTTT. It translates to CASSESTLGTEAFF.

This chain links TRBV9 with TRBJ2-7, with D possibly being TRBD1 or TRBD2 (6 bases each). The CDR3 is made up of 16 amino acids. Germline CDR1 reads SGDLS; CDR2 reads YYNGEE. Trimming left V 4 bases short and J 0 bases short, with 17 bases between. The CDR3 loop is CASSPGGGMSSYEQYF. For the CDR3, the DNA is TGTGCCAGCAGCCCAGGAGGGGGGATGAGCTCCTACGAGCAGTACTTC.

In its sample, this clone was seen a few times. The CDR3 region is CASSQGRAGGANVLTF. The CDR3 DNA reads as TGTGCCAGCAGCCAAGGCCGGGCGGGAGGGGCCAACGTCCTGACTTTC. V and J are TRBV3-1 (or the pseudogene TRBV3-2) and TRBJ2-6; tentatively, D is TRBD2 (6 bases). CDR1 is LGHDT and CDR2 is YNNKEL in the germline V gene (reference sequence). With 1 base removed from V and 4 bases from J, the gap between germline ends came to 11 bases. The CDR3 has 16 residues.

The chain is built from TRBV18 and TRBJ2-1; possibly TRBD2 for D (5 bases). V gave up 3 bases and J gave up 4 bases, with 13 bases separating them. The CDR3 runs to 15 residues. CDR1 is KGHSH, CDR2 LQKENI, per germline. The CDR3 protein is CASSPTTTLYNEQFF. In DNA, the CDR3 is TGTGCCAGCTCACCGACTACTACCCTTTACAATGAGCAGTTCTTC.

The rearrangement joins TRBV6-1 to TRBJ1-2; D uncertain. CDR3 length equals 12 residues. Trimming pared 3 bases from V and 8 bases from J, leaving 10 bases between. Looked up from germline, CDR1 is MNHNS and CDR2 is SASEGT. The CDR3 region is CASSDRRYGYTF. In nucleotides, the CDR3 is TGTGCCAGCAGTGACAGGCGCTACGGCTACACCTTC.

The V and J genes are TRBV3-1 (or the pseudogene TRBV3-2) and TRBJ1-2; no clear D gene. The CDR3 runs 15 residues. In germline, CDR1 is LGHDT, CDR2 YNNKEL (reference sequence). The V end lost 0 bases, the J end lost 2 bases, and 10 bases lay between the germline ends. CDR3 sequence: CASSQESGRNYGYTF. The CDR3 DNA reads TGTGCCAGCAGCCAAGAATCCGGCAGGAACTATGGCTACACCTTC.

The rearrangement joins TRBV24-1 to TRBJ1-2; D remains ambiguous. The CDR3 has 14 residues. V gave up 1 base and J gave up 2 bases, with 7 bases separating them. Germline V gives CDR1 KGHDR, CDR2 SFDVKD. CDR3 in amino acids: CATSDFGRNYGYTF. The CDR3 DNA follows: TGTGCCACCAGTGATTTCGGCAGAAACTATGGCTACACCTTC.

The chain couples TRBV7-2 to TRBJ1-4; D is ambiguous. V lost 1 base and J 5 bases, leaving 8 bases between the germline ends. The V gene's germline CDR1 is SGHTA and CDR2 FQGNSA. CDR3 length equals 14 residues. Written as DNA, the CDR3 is TGTGCCAGCAGCTTAGGGGTGGGAAATGAAAAACTGTTTTTT. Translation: CASSLGVGNEKLFF.

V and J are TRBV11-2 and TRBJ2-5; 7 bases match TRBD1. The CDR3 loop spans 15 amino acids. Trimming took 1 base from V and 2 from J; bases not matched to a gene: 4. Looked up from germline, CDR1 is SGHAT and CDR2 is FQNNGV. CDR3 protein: CASSLAGQVQETQYF. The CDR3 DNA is TGTGCCAGCAGCTTAGCCGGACAGGTGCAAGAGACCCAGTACTTC.

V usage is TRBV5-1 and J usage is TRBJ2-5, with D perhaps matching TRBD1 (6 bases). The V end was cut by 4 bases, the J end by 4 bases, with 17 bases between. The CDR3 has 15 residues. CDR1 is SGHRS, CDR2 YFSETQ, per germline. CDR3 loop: CASSSQTGPGETQYF. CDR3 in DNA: TGCGCCAGCAGCAGTCAGACAGGACCAGGAGAGACCCAGTACTTC.

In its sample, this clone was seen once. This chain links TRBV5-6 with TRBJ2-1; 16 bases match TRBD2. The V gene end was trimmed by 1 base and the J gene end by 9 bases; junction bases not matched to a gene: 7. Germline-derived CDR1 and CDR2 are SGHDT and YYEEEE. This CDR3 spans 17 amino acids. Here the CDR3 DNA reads TGTGCCAGCAGCTTGCCCGCGGGGACTAGCGGGAGGGGTGAGCAGTTCTTC. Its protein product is CASSLPAGTSGRGEQFF.